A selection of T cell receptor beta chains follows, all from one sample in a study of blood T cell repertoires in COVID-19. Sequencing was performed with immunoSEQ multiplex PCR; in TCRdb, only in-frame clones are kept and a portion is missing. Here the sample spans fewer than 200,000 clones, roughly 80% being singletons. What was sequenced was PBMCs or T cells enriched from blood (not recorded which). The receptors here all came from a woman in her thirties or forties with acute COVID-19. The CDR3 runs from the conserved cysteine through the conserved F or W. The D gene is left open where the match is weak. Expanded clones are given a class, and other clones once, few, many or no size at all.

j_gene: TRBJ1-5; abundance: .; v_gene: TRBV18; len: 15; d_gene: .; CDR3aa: CASSRRDSFNQPQHF; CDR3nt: TGTGCCAGCTCACGGAGAGACAGTTTCAATCAGCCCCAGCATTTT
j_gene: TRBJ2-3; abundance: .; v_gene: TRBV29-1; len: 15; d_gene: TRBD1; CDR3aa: CSVELRDRDSDTQYF; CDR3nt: TGCAGCGTTGAACTCCGGGACAGGGACTCAGATACGCAGTATTTT
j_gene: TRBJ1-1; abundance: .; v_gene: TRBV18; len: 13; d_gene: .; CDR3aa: CASSPPMNTEAFF; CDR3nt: TGTGCCAGCTCACCTCCTATGAACACTGAAGCTTTCTTT
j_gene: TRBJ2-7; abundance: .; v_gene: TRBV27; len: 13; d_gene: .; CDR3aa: CASSLSLVSEQYF; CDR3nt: TGTGCCAGCAGTTTAAGCCTAGTCAGCGAGCAGTACTTC
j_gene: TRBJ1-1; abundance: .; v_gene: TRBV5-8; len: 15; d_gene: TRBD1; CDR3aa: CASSLMDRADTEAFF; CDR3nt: TGTGCCAGCAGCTTGATGGACAGGGCGGACACTGAAGCTTTCTTT
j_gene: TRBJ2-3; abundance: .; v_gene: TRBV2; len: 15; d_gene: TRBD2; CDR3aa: CASRVGLAGTDTQYF; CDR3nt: TGTGCCAGCAGGGTGGGACTAGCGGGCACAGATACGCAGTATTTT
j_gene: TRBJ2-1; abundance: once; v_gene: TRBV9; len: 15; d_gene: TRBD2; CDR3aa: CASSVSGRGDNEQFF; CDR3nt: TGTGCCAGCAGCGTTAGCGGGAGAGGGGACAATGAGCAGTTCTTC
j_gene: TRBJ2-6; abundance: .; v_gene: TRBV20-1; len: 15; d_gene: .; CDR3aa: CSASLQSSGANVLTF; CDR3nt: TGCAGTGCTAGTCTACAGAGCTCTGGGGCCAACGTCCTGACTTTC
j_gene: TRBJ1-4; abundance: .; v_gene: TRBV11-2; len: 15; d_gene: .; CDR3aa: CASSLGGTGAEKLFF; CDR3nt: TGTGCCAGCAGCTTAGGGGGGACTGGGGCTGAAAAACTGTTTTTT
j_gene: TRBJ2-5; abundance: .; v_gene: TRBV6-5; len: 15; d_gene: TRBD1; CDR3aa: CASSYDGTAQETQYF; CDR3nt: TGTGCCAGCAGTTACGATGGGACAGCTCAAGAGACCCAGTACTTC
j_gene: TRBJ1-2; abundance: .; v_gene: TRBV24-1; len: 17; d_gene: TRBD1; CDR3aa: CATSDRTAGQGRGGYTF; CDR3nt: TGTGCCACCAGTGATCGAACCGCCGGACAGGGGAGAGGAGGCTACACCTTC
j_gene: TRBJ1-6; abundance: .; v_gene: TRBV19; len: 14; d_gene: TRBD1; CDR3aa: CASSPGTGSSPLHF; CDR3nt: TGTGCCAGTAGCCCCGGGACAGGGTCGTCACCCCTCCACTTT
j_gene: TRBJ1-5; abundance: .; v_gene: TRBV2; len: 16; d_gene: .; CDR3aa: CASSEPPGDSNQPQHF; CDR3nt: TGTGCCAGCAGTGAACCCCCAGGGGATAGCAATCAGCCCCAGCATTTT
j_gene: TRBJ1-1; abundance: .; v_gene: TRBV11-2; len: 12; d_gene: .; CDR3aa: CASSLAHTEAFF; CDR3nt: TGTGCCAGCAGCTTAGCTCACACTGAAGCTTTCTTT
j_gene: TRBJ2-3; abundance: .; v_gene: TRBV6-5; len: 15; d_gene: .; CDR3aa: CASSVGATSTDTQYF; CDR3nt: TGTGCCAGCAGCGTAGGGGCCACTAGCACAGATACGCAGTATTTT
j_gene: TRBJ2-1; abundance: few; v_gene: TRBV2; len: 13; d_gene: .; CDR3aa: CADTGGYYNEQFF; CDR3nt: TGTGCCGACACGGGGGGCTACTACAATGAGCAGTTCTTC
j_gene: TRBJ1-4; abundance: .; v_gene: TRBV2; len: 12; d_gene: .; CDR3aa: CASKGYREKLFF; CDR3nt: TGTGCCAGCAAGGGGTATAGAGAAAAACTGTTTTTT
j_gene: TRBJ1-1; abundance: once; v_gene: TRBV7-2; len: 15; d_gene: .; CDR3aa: CASSLERSGNTEAFF; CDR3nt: TGTGCCAGCAGCTTAGAAAGGTCAGGGAACACTGAAGCTTTCTTT
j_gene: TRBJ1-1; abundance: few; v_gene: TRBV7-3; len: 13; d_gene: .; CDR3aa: CASSPQGNTEAFF; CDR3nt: TGTGCCAGCAGCCCACAGGGGAACACTGAAGCTTTCTTT
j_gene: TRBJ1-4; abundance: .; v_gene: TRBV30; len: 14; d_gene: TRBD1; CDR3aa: CAWRLRGKDEKLFF; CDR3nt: TGTGCCTGGAGGCTCAGGGGGAAGGATGAAAAACTGTTTTTT
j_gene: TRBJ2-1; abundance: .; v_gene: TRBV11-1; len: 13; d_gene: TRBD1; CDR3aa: CASRRDRANEQFF; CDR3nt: TGTGCCAGCAGAAGAGACAGGGCTAATGAGCAGTTCTTC
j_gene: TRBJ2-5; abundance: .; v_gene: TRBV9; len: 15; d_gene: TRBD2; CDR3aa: CASSVGLSGRETQYF; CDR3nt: TGTGCCAGCAGCGTAGGACTTAGCGGGAGAGAGACCCAGTACTTC
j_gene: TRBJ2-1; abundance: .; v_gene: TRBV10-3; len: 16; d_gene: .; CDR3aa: CAISAHGGAANNEQFF; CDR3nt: TGTGCCATCAGTGCTCACGGAGGGGCAGCGAACAATGAGCAGTTCTTC
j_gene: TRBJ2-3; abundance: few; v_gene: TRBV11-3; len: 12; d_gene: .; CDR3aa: CASLGPTDTQYF; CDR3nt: TGTGCCAGCCTGGGGCCCACAGATACGCAGTATTTT
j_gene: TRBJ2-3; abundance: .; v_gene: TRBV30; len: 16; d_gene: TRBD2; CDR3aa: CAWSLRTSGGTDTQYF; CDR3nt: TGTGCCTGGAGCCTTAGGACTAGCGGGGGCACAGATACGCAGTATTTT
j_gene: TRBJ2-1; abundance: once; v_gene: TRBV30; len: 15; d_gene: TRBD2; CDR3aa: CAWSTGLAESNEQFF; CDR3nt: TGTGCCTGGAGTACGGGACTAGCGGAAAGTAATGAGCAGTTCTTC
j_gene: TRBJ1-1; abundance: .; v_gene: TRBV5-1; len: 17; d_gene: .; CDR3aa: CASSLATSRYEGTEAFF; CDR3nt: TGCGCCAGCAGCTTGGCAACTTCGAGATATGAGGGCACTGAAGCTTTCTTT
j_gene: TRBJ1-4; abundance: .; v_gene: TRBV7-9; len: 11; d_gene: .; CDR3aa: CASSSDEKLFF; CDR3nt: TGTGCCAGCAGCTCGGATGAAAAACTGTTTTTT
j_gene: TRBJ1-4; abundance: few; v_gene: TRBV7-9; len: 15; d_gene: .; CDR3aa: CASSFSQGEREKLFF; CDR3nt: TGTGCCAGCAGCTTCTCTCAGGGCGAACGTGAAAAACTGTTTTTT
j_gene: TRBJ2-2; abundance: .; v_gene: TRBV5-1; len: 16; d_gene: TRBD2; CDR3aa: CASSQLAGVSTGELFF; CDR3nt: TGCGCCAGCAGCCAACTAGCGGGAGTTTCGACCGGGGAGCTGTTTTTT
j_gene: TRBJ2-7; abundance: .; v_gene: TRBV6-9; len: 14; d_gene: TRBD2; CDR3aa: CASRTSGSSYEQYF; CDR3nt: TGTGCCAGCAGGACTAGCGGGAGCTCCTACGAGCAGTACTTC
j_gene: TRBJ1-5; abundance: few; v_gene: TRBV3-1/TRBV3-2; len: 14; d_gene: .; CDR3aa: CASSQDLSNQPQHF; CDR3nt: TGTGCCAGCAGCCAAGATCTCAGCAATCAGCCCCAGCATTTT
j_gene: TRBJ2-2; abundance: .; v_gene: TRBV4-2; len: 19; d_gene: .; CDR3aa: CASSQGGLDRVGGTGELFF; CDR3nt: TGTGCCAGCAGCCAAGGGGGCCTAGATAGAGTCGGGGGTACCGGGGAGCTGTTTTTT
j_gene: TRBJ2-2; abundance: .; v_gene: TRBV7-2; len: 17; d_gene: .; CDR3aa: CASSSEGSGGNTGELFF; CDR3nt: TGTGCCAGCAGCTCGGAGGGGAGCGGAGGAAACACCGGGGAGCTGTTTTTT
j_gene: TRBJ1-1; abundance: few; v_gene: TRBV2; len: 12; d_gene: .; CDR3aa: CASTDHDRRAFF; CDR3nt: TGTGCCAGCACCGACCACGACAGGAGAGCTTTCTTT
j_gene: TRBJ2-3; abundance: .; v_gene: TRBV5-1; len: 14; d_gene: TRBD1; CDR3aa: CASSTDRGTDTQYF; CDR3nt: TGCGCCAGCAGCACCGACAGGGGCACAGATACGCAGTATTTT
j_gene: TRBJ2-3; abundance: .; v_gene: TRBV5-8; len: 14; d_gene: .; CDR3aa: CASSLVAGTDTQYF; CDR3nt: TGTGCCAGCAGCTTGGTAGCGGGCACAGATACGCAGTATTTT
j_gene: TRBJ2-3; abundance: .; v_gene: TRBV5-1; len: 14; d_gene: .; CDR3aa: CASRFGSSTDTQYF; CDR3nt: TGCGCCAGCAGGTTCGGGAGCTCCACAGATACGCAGTATTTT
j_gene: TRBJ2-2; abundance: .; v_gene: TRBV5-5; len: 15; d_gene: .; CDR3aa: CASKGGKQNTGELFF; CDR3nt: TGTGCCAGCAAGGGAGGAAAGCAGAACACCGGGGAGCTGTTTTTT
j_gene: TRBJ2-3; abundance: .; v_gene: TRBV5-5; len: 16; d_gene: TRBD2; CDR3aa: CASSFVPAGGTDTQYF; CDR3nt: TGTGCCAGCAGCTTTGTTCCGGCGGGAGGTACAGATACGCAGTATTTT
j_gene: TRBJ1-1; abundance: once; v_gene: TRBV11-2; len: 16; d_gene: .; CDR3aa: CASSLIGAGFNTEAFF; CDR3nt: TGTGCCAGCAGCTTAATAGGGGCAGGGTTTAATACTGAAGCTTTCTTT
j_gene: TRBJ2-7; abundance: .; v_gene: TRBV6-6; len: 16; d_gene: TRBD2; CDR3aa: CASMSGKASGLDEQYF; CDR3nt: TGTGCCAGCATGAGTGGTAAGGCTAGCGGGTTGGACGAGCAGTACTTC
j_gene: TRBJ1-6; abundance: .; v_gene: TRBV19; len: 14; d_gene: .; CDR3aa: CASIPGHPHSPLHF; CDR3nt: TGTGCCAGTATTCCGGGACACCCTCATTCACCCCTCCACTTT
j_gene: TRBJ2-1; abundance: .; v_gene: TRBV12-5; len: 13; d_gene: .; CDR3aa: CASGARGENEQFF; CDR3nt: TGTGCTAGTGGTGCCCGTGGGGAGAATGAGCAGTTCTTC
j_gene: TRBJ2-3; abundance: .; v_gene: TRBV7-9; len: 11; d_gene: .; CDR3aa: CASSFEATQYF; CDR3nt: TGTGCCAGCAGCTTTGAGGCTACGCAGTATTTT
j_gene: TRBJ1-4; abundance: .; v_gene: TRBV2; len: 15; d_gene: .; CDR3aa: CASSALKGLGEKLFF; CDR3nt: TGTGCCAGCAGTGCGCTGAAGGGGCTGGGTGAAAAACTGTTTTTT
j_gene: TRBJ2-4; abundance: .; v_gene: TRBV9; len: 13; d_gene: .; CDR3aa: CASSARQTDIQYF; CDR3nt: TGTGCCAGCAGCGCCCGACAGACGGACATTCAGTACTTC
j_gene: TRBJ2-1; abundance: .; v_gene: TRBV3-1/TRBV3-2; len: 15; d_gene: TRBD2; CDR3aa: CASKEGLAGDREQFF; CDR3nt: TGTGCCAGCAAAGAAGGACTAGCGGGAGATCGGGAGCAGTTCTTC